The 5 T cell receptor beta chains below all came from one sample that was sequenced in a study of shared clonotypes between healthy human individuals. Sequenced by immunoSEQ multiplex PCR; TCRdb stores in-frame clones only, minus some. The sample has 2 million to 2.5 million clones; about 90% are singletons. The sample was naive CD4+ T cells from PBMCs. Subset: CD45RA+ positively selected. These receptor sequences come from a man between 18 and 29 years old in good health. Some clones in this sample may be carry-over from other donors' samples.

The rearrangement uses TRBV9 and TRBJ2-2; D is unclear. Germline V gene sequence: CDR1 SGDLS, CDR2 YYNGEE. This CDR3 spans 14 amino acids. Trimming took off 4 bases at V and 4 bases at J, with 11 bases between the two ends. The CDR3 region is CASSSGPITGELFF. The CDR3 DNA reads TGTGCCAGCAGCTCCGGACCCATCACCGGGGAGCTGTTTTTT.

CDR3 bases: TGCGCCAGCAGCGGTGGAGGGCACTATGGCTACACCTTC. As protein: CASSGGGHYGYTF. This rearrangement joins TRBV5-1 to TRBJ1-2, with unresolved D. CDR1 is SGHRS and CDR2 is YFSETQ in the germline V gene. Trimming took 4 bases from V and 3 from J, leaving 10 bases between them. The CDR3 runs to 13 residues.

The J gene is TRBJ2-1, the V gene TRBV5-1, with a weak D call TRBD2 (5 bases). V was clipped by 0 bases and J by 7 bases, with 11 bases between them. There are 14 residues in the CDR3. Germline loops: CDR1 SGHRS, CDR2 YFSETQ. The CDR3 bases are TGCGCCAGCAGCTTGGGACTAAACACGAATGAGCAGTTCTTC. Its translation is CASSLGLNTNEQFF. The full variable domain, in which reference TRBV5-1 and TRBJ2-1 provide the parts outside the CDR3, is KAGVTQTPRYLIKTRGQQVTLSCSPISGHRSVSWYQQTPGQGLQFLFEYFSETQRNKGNFPGRFSGRQFSNSRSEMNVSTLELGDSALYLCASSLGLNTNEQFFGPGTRLTVL.

The V call is TRBV6-4, the J call TRBJ1-2; possible D gene TRBD1, 5 bases. This CDR3 is 14 amino acids long. Trimming removed 7 bases at V and 7 bases at J, with 19 bases between. The germline V gene has CDR1 MRHNA and CDR2 SNTAGT. The CDR3: CASTPGTETGGYTF. The DNA of the CDR3 is TGTGCCAGCACTCCGGGGACCGAAACGGGTGGCTACACCTTC.

The V and J genes are TRBV5-5 and TRBJ1-1; 9 positions match TRBD1. V lost 3 bases to trimming and J lost 5 bases; unmatched junction nucleotides: 8. Germline CDR1 is SGHKS and CDR2 is YYEKEE (reference sequence). There are 15 residues in the CDR3. The CDR3 protein is CASSYRGDRVTEAFF. In DNA form, the CDR3 reads TGTGCCAGCAGCTATCGGGGGGACAGGGTTACTGAAGCTTTCTTT. Using reference TRBV5-5 and TRBJ1-1 for the parts outside the CDR3, the full variable domain is DAGVTQSPTHLIKTRGQQVTLRCSPISGHKSVSWYQQVLGQGPQFIFQYYEKEERGRGNFPDRFSARQFPNYSSELNVNALLLGDSALYLCASSYRGDRVTEAFFGQGTRLTVV.